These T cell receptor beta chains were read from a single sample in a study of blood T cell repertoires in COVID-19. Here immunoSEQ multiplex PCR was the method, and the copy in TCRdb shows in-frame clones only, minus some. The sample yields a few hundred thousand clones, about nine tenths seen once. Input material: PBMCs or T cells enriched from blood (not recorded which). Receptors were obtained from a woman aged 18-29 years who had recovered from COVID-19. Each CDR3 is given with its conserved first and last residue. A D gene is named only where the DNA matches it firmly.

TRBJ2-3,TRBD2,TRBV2,CASSEYRGTSGGIDTQYF,TGTGCCAGCAGTGAATATCGTGGGACTAGCGGGGGGATAGATACGCAGTATTTT
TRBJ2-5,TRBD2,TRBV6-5,CASSYKGGVGTQYF,TGTGCCAGCAGTTACAAGGGAGGGGTTGGGACCCAGTACTTC
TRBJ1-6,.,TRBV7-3,CASSEAGAGSPLHF,TGTGCCAGCAGCGAGGCAGGGGCAGGTTCACCCCTCCACTTT
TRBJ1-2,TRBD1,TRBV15,CATSGRDRRYGYTF,TGTGCCACCAGCGGCCGGGACAGGAGGTATGGCTACACCTTC
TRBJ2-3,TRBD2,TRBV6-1,CASSEFGGSTDTQYF,TGTGCCAGCAGTGAATTCGGGGGGAGCACAGATACGCAGTATTTT
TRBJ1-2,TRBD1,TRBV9,CASSVSNTGTGIRNYGYTF,TGTGCCAGCAGCGTGAGTAATACCGGGACAGGGATAAGGAACTATGGCTACACCTTC
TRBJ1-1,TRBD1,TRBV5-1,CASSSRDSSLNTEAFF,TGCGCCAGCAGCTCGAGGGACAGCTCTTTGAACACTGAAGCTTTCTTT
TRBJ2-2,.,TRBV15,CATSRSPPRQENTGELFF,TGTGCCACCAGCAGATCACCCCCCCGGCAGGAGAACACCGGGGAGCTGTTTTTT
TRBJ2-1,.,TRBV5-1,CASSYETGTYNEQFF,TGCGCCAGCAGCTATGAGACAGGAACCTACAATGAGCAGTTCTTC
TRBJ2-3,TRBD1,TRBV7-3,CASSRTGRTNTQYF,TGTGCCAGCAGCAGGACAGGGAGGACGAATACGCAGTATTTT
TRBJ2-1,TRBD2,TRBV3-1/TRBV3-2,CASSQSGGRPEQFF,TGTGCCAGCAGCCAATCGGGGGGACGACCGGAGCAGTTCTTC
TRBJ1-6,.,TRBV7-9,CASSPDNYNSPLHF,TGTGCCAGCAGCCCGGACAACTATAATTCACCCCTCCACTTT
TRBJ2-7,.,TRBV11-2,CASSLGLTYEQYF,TGTGCCAGCAGCTTAGGACTGACCTACGAGCAGTACTTC
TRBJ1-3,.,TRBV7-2,CASSLTVISGNTIYF,TGTGCCAGCAGCTTAACTGTGATCTCTGGAAACACCATATATTTT
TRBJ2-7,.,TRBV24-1,CATSAEGPYEQYF,TGTGCCACCAGTGCGGAGGGACCCTACGAGCAGTACTTC